This is a list of T cell receptor beta chains from one sample in a study of blood T cells in healthy people across ages. TCRdb re-analysed the 5' RACE reads in MiXCR, keeping a single row per CDR3 protein. The table lists approximately 850,000 distinct CDR3 sequences, under 45% of them singletons. Sequenced input: blood. These receptors all come from a man in his sixties in good health. Each CDR3 is given with its conserved first and last residue. A D gene is named only where the DNA matches it firmly. Expanded clones are given a class, and other clones once, few, many or no size at all.

CDR3 protein	CDR3 DNA	D gene	J gene	clone size	V gene
CASSQVFSNQPQHF	TGCGCCAGCAGCCAAGTTTTTAGCAATCAGCCCCAGCATTTT	-	TRBJ1-5	-	TRBV4-3
CASSVARTGQFTDTQYF	TGTGCCAGCAGCGTAGCACGCACCGGACAGTTCACAGATACGCAGTATTTT	-	TRBJ2-3	-	TRBV9
CASSSSGGMDEQFF	TGTGCCAGCAGCTCTAGCGGGGGGATGGATGAGCAGTTCTTC	TRBD2	TRBJ2-1	-	TRBV7-9
CASSLRREKEGALQNYGYTF	TGTGCCAGCAGTTTGCGACGAGAGAAGGAGGGGGCCCTTCAGAACTATGGCTACACCTTC	TRBD1	TRBJ1-2	few	TRBV28
CSVGTRLEAFF	TGCAGCGTGGGGACACGCCTTGAAGCTTTCTTT	-	TRBJ1-1	-	TRBV29-1
CSAKMPGLKNTEAFF	TGCAGTGCTAAAATGCCGGGACTGAAGAACACTGAAGCTTTCTTT	-	TRBJ1-1	few	TRBV20-1
CASSSGGGQGSSEQYF	TGCGCCAGCAGTTCGGGCGGGGGACAGGGATCATCCGAGCAGTACTTC	TRBD1	TRBJ2-7	few	TRBV5-1
CASSYSWLAGEETQYF	TGTGCCAGCAGTTACTCCTGGCTAGCGGGGGAAGAGACCCAGTACTTC	TRBD2	TRBJ2-5	once	TRBV6-5
CASSLWPTGTDYNEQYF	TGTGCCAGCAGTTTATGGCCAACCGGGACAGACTACAATGAGCAGTACTTC	TRBD1	TRBJ2-7	-	TRBV27
CASSYSTDRGVLETQYF	TGTGCCAGCAGTTACTCGACTGACAGGGGAGTTCTAGAGACCCAGTACTTC	TRBD1	TRBJ2-5	few	TRBV6-2/TRBV6-3
CASCGRGHALNTGELFF	TGTGCCAGCTGCGGCAGGGGCCATGCTTTAAACACCGGGGAGCTGTTTTTT	-	TRBJ2-2	-	TRBV11-2
CASSIRDNYEQYF	TGTGCCAGCAGTATCCGGGACAATTACGAGCAGTACTTC	-	TRBJ2-7	many	TRBV6-6
CANSASGDRGHGEQYF	TGCGCCAACAGCGCGTCCGGGGACAGGGGGCATGGGGAGCAGTACTTC	TRBD1	TRBJ2-7	-	TRBV5-1
CSAKGGGLLEQYF	TGCAGTGCGAAAGGGGGGGGGCTCCTCGAGCAGTACTTC	-	TRBJ2-7	-	TRBV20-1
CASSFGTLRKETQYF	TGTGCCAGCAGCTTTGGGACGTTGCGTAAAGAGACCCAGTACTTC	-	TRBJ2-5	few	TRBV11-1
CSARDSYPDTQYF	TGCAGTGCTAGAGATTCGTACCCAGATACGCAGTATTTT	-	TRBJ2-3	-	TRBV20-1
CASRELAKNIQYF	TGTGCCAGCAGAGAGTTAGCCAAAAACATTCAGTACTTC	-	TRBJ2-4	-	TRBV2
CASRPGQGSGASVLTF	TGTGCCAGCAGACCGGGACAGGGATCCGGGGCCAGCGTCCTGACTTTC	TRBD1	TRBJ2-6	-	TRBV12-3/TRBV12-4